A single sample is the source of the 28 T cell receptor beta chains below, sequenced in a study of blood T cell repertoires in COVID-19. Method: immunoSEQ multiplex PCR; TCRdb's copy keeps in-frame clones and lacks some. The data hold around 78,000 clones, with 90% observed a single time. Sequences were obtained from peripheral blood. Source of these receptors: a woman aged 50 to 60 in a cohort sampled during active COVID-19.

The chain combines TRBV2 with TRBJ2-1; the match to TRBD2 covers 8 bases. The CDR3 has 15 amino acids. From germline, CDR1 is SNHLY and CDR2 FYNNEI. V shed 7 bases, J shed 0 bases, and the junction held 5 bases outside the gene matches. The CDR3 loop reads CASTRTSSSYNEQFF. CDR3 in DNA: TGTGCCAGCACAAGGACTAGCAGCTCCTACAATGAGCAGTTCTTC.

The chain joins TRBV12-3 or TRBV12-4 to TRBJ2-4; TRBD1 might be the D (6 bases). V was clipped by 6 bases and J by 7 bases, with 13 bases between them. This CDR3 has 13 residues. The CDR3 sequence is CASSPGQNNIQYF. Written as DNA, the CDR3 is TGTGCCAGCAGCCCCGGACAGAATAACATTCAGTACTTC.

The chain is built from TRBV5-1 and TRBJ2-1; TRBD2 matches at 10 bases. The CDR3 contains 15 residues. V was clipped by 4 bases and J by 7 bases; unmatched bases: 8. CDR1 is SGHRS, CDR2 YFSETQ, per germline. The CDR3 sequence: CASSTSGRAENEQFF. CDR3 bases: TGCGCCAGCAGCACGAGCGGGAGGGCCGAAAATGAGCAGTTCTTC.

The chain combines TRBV19 with TRBJ1-1; D unresolved. This CDR3 region has 13 residues. Per the germline V gene, CDR1 is LNHDA and CDR2 is SQIVND (reference sequence). With 3 bases removed from V and 1 base from J, the gap between germline ends came to 6 bases. The CDR3: CASSMNRNTEAFF. The CDR3 nucleotides read TGTGCCAGTAGTATGAACAGGAACACTGAAGCTTTCTTT.

This chain uses TRBV3-1 (or the pseudogene TRBV3-2) with TRBJ2-5; D might be TRBD1 (5 bases). Trimming shortened V by 4 bases and J by 5 bases, and 20 bases separated the two germline ends. The germline V gene has CDR1 LGHDT and CDR2 YNNKEL (reference sequence). This CDR3 is built from 16 residues. The CDR3 sequence: CASSPSPPGNRETQYF. The CDR3 DNA sequence: TGTGCCAGCAGCCCGTCCCCCCCAGGGAATAGGGAGACCCAGTACTTC.

The chain uses TRBV6-5 and TRBJ2-7; TRBD2 is a possible D gene (5 bases). In germline, CDR1 is MNHEY, CDR2 SVGAGI. This CDR3 has 14 residues. V lost 3 bases, J lost 0 bases, and 9 bases lay in between. Here the CDR3 DNA reads TGTGCCAGCAGTTATGGGCGGGCCTCCTACGAGCAGTACTTC. Amino acid sequence: CASSYGRASYEQYF.

CDR3 sequence: CASSLVPKYEQYF. The CDR3 DNA reads as TGTGCCAGCAGTTTAGTTCCCAAATACGAGCAGTACTTC. The V call is TRBV12-3 or TRBV12-4, the J call TRBJ2-7; D is unclear. Trimming shortened V by 1 base and J by 4 bases, and 8 bases separated the two germline ends. CDR3 length equals 13 residues.

This chain connects TRBV3-1 (or the pseudogene TRBV3-2) to TRBJ2-5; TRBD2 agrees at 7 bases. The junction had 13 bases not matched to a gene; V was cut back by 11 bases and J by 1 base. CDR1 and CDR2 (germline): LGHDT, YNNKEL (reference sequence). The CDR3 runs to 15 residues. CDR3 bases: TGTGCCGCCAAGGTTGGCGGGAGAGGCCAAGAGACCCAGTACTTC. Its protein product is CAAKVGGRGQETQYF.

The chain carries TRBV4-2 and TRBJ2-4, with D hard to call. The V gene lost 4 bases and the J gene lost 16 bases, with 26 bases spanning the gap. Per germline, CDR1 LGHNA and CDR2 YNFKEQ. CDR3 size: 15 residues. CDR3 loop: CASSRGAESQNPLYF. The CDR3 DNA follows: TGTGCCAGCAGCCGCGGCGCGGAGAGCCAAAACCCCCTCTACTTC.

As DNA, the CDR3 is TGTGCCAGCTCAGTAGGGAGTTCCCGGAATGAGCAGTTCTTC. This translates into CASSVGSSRNEQFF. The genes are TRBV6-5 and TRBJ2-1; the D gene is possibly TRBD2 (5 bases). This CDR3 is built from 14 residues. The germline V gene encodes CDR1 MNHEY and CDR2 SVGAGI. V gave up 8 bases and J gave up 7 bases, with 18 bases separating them.

V and J are TRBV25-1 and TRBJ2-7; D is ambiguous. V dropped 4 bases and J dropped 7 bases, with 8 bases sitting between them. The CDR3 extends over 11 amino acids. Germline V gene data show CDR1 as MGHDK and CDR2 as SYGVNS. In DNA, the CDR3 is TGTGCCAGCAGTGGTAGCCGTGAGCAGTACTTC. This gives the protein CASSGSREQYF.

The V and J genes are TRBV27 and TRBJ2-3; possibly TRBD2 for D (5 bases). The CDR3 totals 13 residues. The ends were cut back, 6 bases at V and 2 bases at J, with 9 bases in the middle. The germline V gene encodes CDR1 MNHEY and CDR2 SMNVEV (reference sequence). CDR3 sequence reads: CASRLTTTDTQYF. CDR3 coding DNA: TGTGCCAGCAGGCTGACTACCACAGATACGCAGTATTTT.

The V call is TRBV9, the J call TRBJ2-1; 7 positions agree with TRBD2. CDR1 SGDLS and CDR2 YYNGEE come from the germline V gene. The CDR3 spans 15 residues. Germline trimming cut 4 bases from V and 3 bases from J; bases unmatched to any gene: 7. CDR3 region: CASSTGLDLYNEQFF. The CDR3 region has the DNA TGTGCCAGCAGCACTGGACTAGACCTCTACAATGAGCAGTTCTTC.

This clone was observed once. This sequence joins TRBV5-6 and TRBJ1-2; D is possibly TRBD1 (5 bases). CDR1 is SGHDT and CDR2 is YYEEEE in the germline V gene. The CDR3 has 13 residues. Between the trimmed V and J ends, which lost 1 base and 8 bases, there was a span of 12 bases. CDR3 sequence: CASSLLGRGGYTF. DNA of the CDR3: TGTGCCAGCAGCTTGCTGGGGCGGGGAGGCTACACCTTC.

V is TRBV13 and J is TRBJ2-2; D is perhaps TRBD2 (5 bases). Trimming cost V 1 base and J 3 bases, with 12 bases left between them. This CDR3 contains 16 residues. The germline CDR1 and CDR2 sequences are PRHDT and FYEKMQ (reference sequence). The CDR3 coding sequence is TGTGCCAGCAGCTTAGTTCGGGGAACGGACACCGGGGAGCTGTTTTTT. Translated: CASSLVRGTDTGELFF.

The V gene is TRBV15, the J gene TRBJ2-1; 7 nucleotides line up with TRBD2. CDR1 LNHNV and CDR2 YYDKDF come from the germline V gene (reference sequence). The CDR3 has 13 residues. The junction had 12 bases not matched to a gene; V was cut back by 3 bases and J by 16 bases. Here the CDR3 reads CATSSGLGGTVFF. The CDR3 DNA reads as TGTGCCACCAGCAGCGGGTTGGGAGGGACCGTCTTCTTC.

J is TRBJ2-3 and V is TRBV24-1; TRBD2 matches 9 bases. After removal of 5 bases from V and 5 bases from J, the junction contained 7 bases not matched to a gene. Germline V gene lookup returns CDR1 KGHDR and CDR2 SFDVKD. This CDR3 contains 15 residues. Here the CDR3 DNA reads TGTGCCACCAGTGGACTAGCGGATCGTAGAGATACGCAGTATTTT. This codes for CATSGLADRRDTQYF.

The V call is TRBV5-1, the J call TRBJ1-1, with D maybe TRBD1 (6 bases). This CDR3 is 18 amino acids long. Trimming removed 3 bases at V and 5 bases at J, with 26 bases between. Germline values: CDR1 SGHRS, CDR2 YFSETQ. DNA for the CDR3: TGCGCCAGCAGCTCCCTTGGGGCCCCAGGGGTGGGGAAAACTGAAGCTTTCTTT. Translation: CASSSLGAPGVGKTEAFF.

This clone was counted between two and nine times. The chain has TRBV7-9 and TRBJ1-5; 7 bases map to TRBD1. There are 14 residues in the CDR3. The germline gives CDR1 SEHNR, CDR2 FQNEAQ (reference sequence). Germline trimming cut 5 bases from V and 7 bases from J; bases unmatched to any gene: 8. CDR3 protein: CASSQTGIGQPQHF. Written as DNA, the CDR3 is TGTGCCAGCAGCCAGACAGGGATCGGCCAGCCCCAGCATTTT.

The chain combines TRBV15 with TRBJ2-1; D may be TRBD2 (5 bases). With 6 bases removed from V and 9 bases from J, the gap between germline ends came to 9 bases. This CDR3 comprises 11 residues. Germline CDR1 reads LNHNV; CDR2 reads YYDKDF (reference sequence). CDR3 region: CATRAGGEQFF. The CDR3 DNA follows: TGTGCCACCAGAGCCGGAGGTGAGCAGTTCTTC.

The chain uses TRBV3-1 (or the pseudogene TRBV3-2) and TRBJ1-5; D not resolved. V dropped 3 bases and J dropped 4 bases, with 4 bases sitting between them. This CDR3 contains 12 residues. Germline-derived CDR1 and CDR2 are LGHDT and YNNKEL (reference sequence). CDR3 in DNA: TGTGCCAGCAGCCACCTAAATCAGCCCCAGCATTTT. It yields the protein CASSHLNQPQHF.

The chain links TRBV5-1 to TRBJ1-2; 8 bases map to TRBD1. The germline gives CDR1 SGHRS, CDR2 YFSETQ. The CDR3 totals 16 residues. Trimming cost V 3 bases and J 2 bases; bases outside gene matches: 9. The DNA for the CDR3 is TGCGCCAGCAGCTCAAAACAGGGGGTGATCAACTATGGCTACACCTTC. It encodes CASSSKQGVINYGYTF. Drawing the rest from reference TRBV5-1 and TRBJ1-2, the complete variable domain is KAGVTQTPRYLIKTRGQQVTLSCSPISGHRSVSWYQQTPGQGLQFLFEYFSETQRNKGNFPGRFSGRQFSNSRSEMNVSTLELGDSALYLCASSSKQGVINYGYTFGSGTRLTVV.

About this clone: The identical CDR3 is also encoded by other nucleotide sequences in the sample. V usage is TRBV7-9 and J usage is TRBJ1-5, with 10 bases aligning to TRBD1. Germline V gene sequence: CDR1 SEHNR, CDR2 FQNEAQ (reference sequence). The CDR3 contains 16 residues. V was clipped by 1 base and J by 3 bases; unmatched bases: 3. CDR3 nucleotides: TGTGCCAGCAGCTTAGGGACAGGGGGGCCCAATCAGCCCCAGCATTTT. Amino acid sequence: CASSLGTGGPNQPQHF.

The chain joins TRBV28 to TRBJ2-2; TRBD1 is a possible D gene (5 bases). Germline loops: CDR1 MDHEN, CDR2 SYDVKM. The ends were cut back, 7 bases at V and 7 bases at J, with 13 bases in the middle. The CDR3 spans 13 residues. The CDR3: CASNFQGIGELFF. The DNA of the CDR3 is TGTGCCAGCAATTTTCAGGGAATCGGGGAGCTGTTTTTT. Complete variable domain (other parts from reference TRBV28 and TRBJ2-2): DVKVTQSSRYLVKRTGEKVFLECVQDMDHENMFWYRQDPGLGLRLIYFSYDVKMKEKGDIPEGYSVSREKKERFSLILESASTNQTSMYLCASNFQGIGELFFGEGSRLTVL.

The table lists this clone with a few counts. The gene calls are TRBV7-8 and TRBJ1-2, with D possibly matching TRBD1 (5 bases). Germline V lookup: CDR1 SGHVS, CDR2 FQNEAQ. The V and J ends lost 5 bases and 10 bases respectively, with 20 bases between them. This CDR3 comprises 14 residues. The CDR3 coding sequence is TGTGCCAGCAGCCCTACAGGCTTCGATGGTGACTACACCTTC. Translated: CASSPTGFDGDYTF. Based on the CDR3 plus reference TRBV7-8 and TRBJ1-2, the full variable domain is GAGVSQSPRYKVAKRGQDVALRCDPISGHVSLFWYQQALGQGPEFLTYFQNEAQLDKSGLPSDRFFAERPEGSVSTLKIQRTQQEDSAVYLCASSPTGFDGDYTFGSGTRLTVV.

In its sample, this clone was seen a few times. This chain connects TRBV5-1 to TRBJ2-7; 9 positions agree with TRBD1. Per the germline V gene, CDR1 is SGHRS and CDR2 is YFSETQ. J lost 3 bases, V lost 2 bases, and 6 bases had no gene match. The CDR3 contains 15 residues. CDR3 DNA: TGCGCCAGCAGCTTCCCGGGACAGGGAGACTACGAGCAGTACTTC. Its protein is CASSFPGQGDYEQYF.

This rearrangement joins TRBV6-5 to TRBJ2-2; D might be TRBD2 (5 bases). The CDR3 loop spans 15 amino acids. Per germline, CDR1 MNHEY and CDR2 SVGAGI. The V and J ends lost 0 bases and 6 bases respectively, with 11 bases between them. The chain's CDR3 is CASSYSRSGAGELFF. Written as DNA, the CDR3 is TGTGCCAGCAGTTACTCTCGAAGCGGAGCCGGGGAGCTGTTTTTT.

J is TRBJ2-3 and V is TRBV28, with TRBD2 matching over 10 bases. Trimming took 6 bases from V and 4 from J; bases not matched to a gene: 7. Germline CDR1 and CDR2: MDHEN and SYDVKM. This CDR3 is 15 amino acids long. In nucleotides, the CDR3 is TGTGCCAGCAGGTCCAGCGGGAGGGCCGCAGATACGCAGTATTTT. This encodes CASRSSGRAADTQYF.